Below, 27 T cell receptor beta chains from the same sample are listed, as sequenced in a study of T cells after yellow fever vaccination. TCRdb passed the 5' RACE reads through MiXCR, listing each CDR3 protein once. Found here are fewer than 350,000 distinct CDR3 sequences, less than 4.5% of them singletons; the top ten hold 20% to 30%. Material: PBMCs, obtained on the day of the yellow fever booster vaccination. Every receptor here comes from a man between 18 and 29 years old who received the YFV17D yellow fever vaccine.

This clonotype has just a few counts. The chain couples TRBV19 to TRBJ2-1; 8 bases line up with TRBD1. Germline lookup yields CDR1 LNHDA and CDR2 SQIVND (reference sequence). The CDR3 spans 14 residues. Unmatched junction bases numbered 5, after V lost 3 bases and J lost 7 bases. The CDR3 bases are TGTGCCAGTAGTATCCCAGGGGGCAGGAATGAGCAGTTCTTC. As protein: CASSIPGGRNEQFF. Full variable domain (rest looked up from reference TRBV19 and TRBJ2-1): DGGITQSPKYLFRKEGQNVTLSCEQNLNHDAMYWYRQDPGQGLRLIYYSQIVNDFQKGDIAEGYSVSREKKESFPLTVTSAQKNPTAFYLCASSIPGGRNEQFFGPGTRLTVL.

At least ten counts were recorded for this clonotype. This chain uses TRBV20-1 with TRBJ2-7; 12 bases fit TRBD2. The CDR3 sequence is 15 residues long. The ends lost 5 bases at V and 0 bases at J; junction bases unmatched: 5. CDR1 DFQATT and CDR2 SNEGSKA come from the germline V gene (reference sequence). The CDR3 DNA follows: TGCAGTGCTTATGGGACTAGCGGGCTCTCCTACGAGCAGTACGTC. Translation gives CSAYGTSGLSYEQYV.

This clonotype was seen a handful of times. The genes are TRBV19 and TRBJ1-1; no clear D. The V gene's germline CDR1 is LNHDA and CDR2 SQIVND (reference sequence). Trimming removed 3 bases at V and 6 bases at J, with 8 bases between. The CDR3 loop spans 12 amino acids. The DNA of the CDR3 is TGTGCCAGTAGTATTGGCTCGGCTGAAGCTTTCTTT. Its protein product is CASSIGSAEAFF.

This clonotype was counted many times. The rearrangement joins TRBV27 to TRBJ1-1; 7 positions match TRBD1. The CDR3 covers 13 residues. The V segment lost 3 bases and the J segment 11 bases; nucleotides outside the gene matches: 9. The germline V gene encodes CDR1 MNHEY and CDR2 SMNVEV (reference sequence). DNA for the CDR3: TGTGCCAGCAGTTTGACAGGGAGTCTGCGGGCTTTCTTT. Amino acid sequence: CASSLTGSLRAFF.

The sample holds a few counts of this clonotype. The chain combines TRBV4-3 with TRBJ1-2; D uncertain. The V end lost 4 bases, the J end lost 8 bases, and 17 bases lay between the germline ends. CDR3 length: 14 amino acids. The V gene's germline CDR1 is LGHNA and CDR2 YSLEER. CDR3 amino acids: CASSPRGSPAGYTF. The CDR3 nucleotides are TGCGCCAGCAGCCCTCGAGGTAGCCCCGCAGGCTACACCTTC.

This clonotype has only a few counts. The chain carries TRBV4-3 and TRBJ2-7; D may be TRBD1 (5 bases). Trimming removed 2 bases from V and 6 bases from J, with 11 bases in between. Germline V gives CDR1 LGHNA, CDR2 YSLEER. This CDR3 is built from 13 residues. CDR3 nucleotide sequence: TGCGCCAGCAGCCAAACAGGTCTTGCCGAGCAGTACTTC. It is translated as CASSQTGLAEQYF.

This clonotype came up many times. The chain uses TRBV6-5 and TRBJ2-2, with D perhaps matching TRBD1 (5 bases). Germline loops: CDR1 MNHEY, CDR2 SVGAGI. This CDR3 comprises 16 residues. Between the trimmed V and J ends, which lost 6 bases and 5 bases, there was a span of 19 bases. CDR3 sequence: CASSPIQVTRTGELFF. In DNA, the CDR3 is TGTGCCAGCAGCCCAATACAGGTGACAAGGACCGGGGAGCTGTTTTTT.

This clonotype was seen ten or more times. The chain employs TRBV7-6 and TRBJ2-7; D may correspond to TRBD1 or TRBD2 (5 bases each). This CDR3 has 18 amino acids. Trimming cost V 5 bases and J 1 base, with 24 bases left between them. Per germline, CDR1 SGHVS and CDR2 FNYEAQ. CDR3 sequence: CASSLQHRGNSPSYEQYF. CDR3 nucleotides: TGTGCCAGCAGCCTCCAACATCGGGGCAACTCGCCTTCCTACGAGCAGTACTTC.

This clonotype was counted at least ten times. V gene TRBV6-6 combines with J gene TRBJ2-7; D is perhaps TRBD1 (5 bases). The CDR3 extends over 15 amino acids. The germline V gene encodes CDR1 MNHNY and CDR2 SVGAGI (reference sequence). The V end lost 2 bases, the J end lost 6 bases, and 17 bases lay between the germline ends. CDR3 in amino acids: CASSYSAGMSGEQYF. In DNA, the CDR3 is TGTGCCAGCAGTTACAGTGCAGGGATGAGTGGCGAGCAGTACTTC.

The chain employs TRBV20-1 and TRBJ1-5; D is possibly TRBD1 (6 bases). The germline V and J ends were trimmed by 3 bases and 4 bases, with 13 bases remaining between them. The CDR3 is 14 residues long. In germline, CDR1 is DFQATT, CDR2 SNEGSKA (reference sequence). The CDR3 bases are TGCAGTGCTAGTGCAGGGGCCCGTAATCAGCCCCAGCATTTT. Protein sequence: CSASAGARNQPQHF.

This clonotype was observed many times. This chain joins TRBV20-1 and TRBJ1-1; the D gene is possibly TRBD1 (6 bases). Germline V CDR1 and CDR2: DFQATT, SNEGSKA (reference sequence). V was pared by 5 bases and J by 2 bases, with 9 bases between. The CDR3 contains 12 residues. The CDR3 DNA reads as TGCAGTGCTCAACAGGGTAACACTGAAGCTTTCTTT. It is translated as CSAQQGNTEAFF.

There are many counts of this clonotype. The chain employs TRBV4-1 and TRBJ2-7; D unresolved. This CDR3 has 13 residues. Trimming left V 0 bases short and J 2 bases short, with 5 bases between. Germline CDR1 MGHRA, CDR2 YSYEKL. The DNA of the CDR3 is TGCGCCAGCAGCCAAGAGGAAACCTACGAGCAGTACTTC. Translation gives CASSQEETYEQYF.

The chain uses TRBV29-1 and TRBJ1-5; no definite D call. In germline, CDR1 is SQVTM, CDR2 ANQGSEA. V was trimmed by 6 bases and J by 4 bases, leaving 10 bases between them. The CDR3 runs 12 residues. CDR3 DNA sequence: TGCAGCGTCGAGGACGGGAATCAGCCCCAGCATTTT. Translated: CSVEDGNQPQHF. Full variable domain (rest looked up from reference TRBV29-1 and TRBJ1-5): SAVISQKPSRDICQRGTSLTIQCQVDSQVTMMFWYRQQPGQSLTLIATANQGSEATYESGFVIDKFPISRPNLTFSTLTVSNMSPEDSSIYLCSVEDGNQPQHFGDGTRLSIL.

The V and J genes are TRBV27 and TRBJ1-5; 11 bases map to TRBD1. With V trimmed by 6 bases and J by 7 bases, 8 bases remained unmatched. Germline CDR1 and CDR2: MNHEY and SMNVEV (reference sequence). The CDR3 runs 15 residues. The chain's CDR3 is CASSRGQGAGQPQHF. The DNA for the CDR3 is TGTGCCAGCAGCCGCGGACAGGGGGCAGGACAGCCCCAGCATTTT.

This clonotype occurred many times. The V and J genes are TRBV11-2 and TRBJ2-7, with 9 bases matching TRBD1. This CDR3 has 15 residues. The ends lost 4 bases at V and 3 bases at J; junction bases unmatched: 7. Per the germline V gene, CDR1 is SGHAT and CDR2 is FQNNGV. CDR3 DNA sequence: TGTGCCAGCAGCTCAGACAGGGGGGGATTCTACGAGCAGTACTTC. This codes for CASSSDRGGFYEQYF.

The CDR3 here is CASSLGLDAETQYF. CDR3 nucleotide sequence: TGCGCCAGCAGCTTGGGACTAGATGCGGAGACCCAGTACTTC. The chain recombines TRBV5-1 with TRBJ2-5, with D tentatively TRBD2 (6 bases). The CDR3 is made up of 14 amino acids. The V gene lost 0 bases and the J gene lost 5 bases, with 11 bases spanning the gap. The germline CDR1 and CDR2 sequences are SGHRS and YFSETQ.

This clonotype came up many times. The chain recombines TRBV6-2 or TRBV6-3 with TRBJ2-7; D gene ambiguous. V gave up 5 bases and J gave up 6 bases, with 14 bases separating them. Germline CDR1 and CDR2: MNHEY and SVGEGT. This CDR3 region has 13 residues. The CDR3 nucleotides read TGTGCCAGCAGTGTCGGCGCCGTCGGCGAGCAGTACGTC. Residues: CASSVGAVGEQYV.

This clonotype was detected ten times or more. The chain combines TRBV5-1 with TRBJ2-2; 7 bases agree with TRBD1. The CDR3 sequence is 16 residues long. The V gene end was trimmed by 2 bases and the J gene end by 7 bases; junction bases not matched to a gene: 11. Germline CDR1 SGHRS, CDR2 YFSETQ. CDR3 loop: CASSFGPQGLGGELFF. The CDR3 bases are TGCGCCAGCAGCTTTGGCCCACAGGGGCTTGGCGGGGAGCTGTTTTTT.

The table lists this clonotype with many counts. The chain links TRBV6-4 to TRBJ2-3, with D possibly TRBD2 on 6 matching bases. The germline V gene encodes CDR1 MRHNA and CDR2 SNTAGT. The V and J ends lost 6 bases and 0 bases respectively, with 10 bases between them. The CDR3 loop spans 14 amino acids. CDR3 nucleotides: TGTGCCAGCAGGGCCGGGACTAGCACAGATACGCAGTATTTT. It codes for CASRAGTSTDTQYF.

This clonotype was seen ten or more times. The rearrangement joins TRBV28 to TRBJ1-2; perhaps TRBD1 as D (5 bases). The CDR3 covers 16 residues. Trimming shortened V by 7 bases and J by 2 bases, and 20 bases separated the two germline ends. Germline-derived CDR1 and CDR2 are MDHEN and SYDVKM. The CDR3 coding sequence is TGTGCCAGCACCCCCCTGGGATCAGGGACGAACTATGGCTACACCTTC. The encoded protein is CASTPLGSGTNYGYTF.

There are many counts of this clonotype. V gene TRBV27 combines with J gene TRBJ2-1; D might be TRBD1 (6 bases). This CDR3 has 14 residues. Germline V lookup: CDR1 MNHEY, CDR2 SMNVEV (reference sequence). V lost 2 bases and J lost 7, with 12 bases in between. CDR3 sequence: CASSLIKGENEQFF. In DNA, the CDR3 is TGTGCCAGCAGTTTAATCAAGGGGGAGAATGAGCAGTTCTTC.

This chain connects TRBV10-3 to TRBJ2-7, with D unresolved. Trimming left V 6 bases short and J 2 bases short, with 11 bases between. From germline, CDR1 is ENHRY and CDR2 SYGVKD. There are 13 residues in the CDR3. The CDR3 DNA follows: TGTGCCATCAGGATTTCCGATACCTACGAGCAGTACTTC. Translation gives CAIRISDTYEQYF.

This clonotype was detected a few times. The V and J genes are TRBV14 and TRBJ2-1; D is perhaps TRBD1 (5 bases). CDR1 is SGHDN and CDR2 is FVKESK in the germline V gene. The V gene lost 6 bases and the J gene lost 4 bases, with 16 bases spanning the gap. This CDR3 contains 15 residues. The CDR3 sequence: CASSLAGWLYNEQFF. In nucleotides, the CDR3 is TGTGCCAGCAGTTTGGCAGGGTGGTTATACAATGAGCAGTTCTTC.

This clonotype was counted at least ten times. Here the CDR3 reads CASSFSGVDTQYF. Here the CDR3 DNA reads TGTGCCAGCAGCTTTTCCGGGGTGGATACGCAGTATTTT. The chain combines TRBV7-8 with TRBJ2-3; a possible D gene is TRBD2 (5 bases). Germline assignment: CDR1 SGHVS and CDR2 FQNEAQ. Trimming left V 3 bases short and J 6 bases short, with 10 bases between. The CDR3 totals 13 residues.

This clonotype was picked up many times. The chain couples TRBV5-1 to TRBJ2-7; D is unresolved. CDR1 is SGHRS and CDR2 is YFSETQ in the germline V gene. The V end was cut by 1 base, the J end by 7 bases, with 9 bases between. The CDR3 runs 12 residues. CDR3 sequence (DNA): TGCGCCAGCAGCTTGACGGGTGGGGAGCAGTACTTC. Its protein product is CASSLTGGEQYF.

In its sample, this clonotype was seen a few times. The chain recombines TRBV5-4 with TRBJ2-5; D perhaps matches TRBD2 (6 bases). Deletions cut 6 bases from V and 5 bases from J, with 20 bases between. Germline CDR1 is SGHNT and CDR2 is YYREEE (reference sequence). The CDR3 consists of 15 residues. The CDR3 region has the DNA TGTGCCAGCAAAACGTTCCAGGGTGGAGGGGAGACCCAGTACTTC. Translated: CASKTFQGGGETQYF.

In its sample, this clonotype was seen many times. The genes are TRBV7-2 and TRBJ2-1; D call uncertain. The germline CDR1 and CDR2 sequences are SGHTA and FQGNSA. The V gene lost 3 bases and the J gene lost 8 bases, with 5 bases spanning the gap. The CDR3 covers 11 residues. In DNA, the CDR3 is TGTGCCAGCAGCTTCTATTATGAGCAGTTCTTC. It translates to CASSFYYEQFF.